This T cell receptor (beta chain) was identified during a study of blood T cell repertoires in COVID-19. Whole-study context: COVID-19 samples collected from the United States, Italy and Spain covered acute and convalescent phases. In each case, the material was cDNA or gDNA derived from T cells, B-cell-depleted T cells, or PBMCs.

Patients of the Seattle cohort, enrolled during active infection, were followed longitudinally. This CDR3 is 13 amino acids long. V lost 6 bases, J lost 2 bases, and 2 bases stayed unmatched. From germline, CDR1 is MNHEY and CDR2 SVGAGI. Details on this clone: The sample contains more than one DNA sequence encoding this CDR3.

Original data processing: Reference gene primer amplification yielded estimated nucleated cell counts. Using immunoSEQ multiplex PCR, the repertoire was profiled, and TCRdb retains in-frame clones only, with some absent. The D gene and trimming were derived from the DNA, and the V and J assignments and clone size from that table. The sample contains around 470,000 clones, 89% of which appear only once. This chain connects TRBV6-5 to TRBJ2-5, with 8 bases matching TRBD1. Sequencing was carried out using peripheral blood. The origin of this receptor is a young man with COVID-19, enrolled during active disease. The chain's CDR3 is CASRRTGQETQYF. For the CDR3, the DNA is TGTGCCAGCAGACGGACAGGGCAAGAGACCCAGTACTTC.